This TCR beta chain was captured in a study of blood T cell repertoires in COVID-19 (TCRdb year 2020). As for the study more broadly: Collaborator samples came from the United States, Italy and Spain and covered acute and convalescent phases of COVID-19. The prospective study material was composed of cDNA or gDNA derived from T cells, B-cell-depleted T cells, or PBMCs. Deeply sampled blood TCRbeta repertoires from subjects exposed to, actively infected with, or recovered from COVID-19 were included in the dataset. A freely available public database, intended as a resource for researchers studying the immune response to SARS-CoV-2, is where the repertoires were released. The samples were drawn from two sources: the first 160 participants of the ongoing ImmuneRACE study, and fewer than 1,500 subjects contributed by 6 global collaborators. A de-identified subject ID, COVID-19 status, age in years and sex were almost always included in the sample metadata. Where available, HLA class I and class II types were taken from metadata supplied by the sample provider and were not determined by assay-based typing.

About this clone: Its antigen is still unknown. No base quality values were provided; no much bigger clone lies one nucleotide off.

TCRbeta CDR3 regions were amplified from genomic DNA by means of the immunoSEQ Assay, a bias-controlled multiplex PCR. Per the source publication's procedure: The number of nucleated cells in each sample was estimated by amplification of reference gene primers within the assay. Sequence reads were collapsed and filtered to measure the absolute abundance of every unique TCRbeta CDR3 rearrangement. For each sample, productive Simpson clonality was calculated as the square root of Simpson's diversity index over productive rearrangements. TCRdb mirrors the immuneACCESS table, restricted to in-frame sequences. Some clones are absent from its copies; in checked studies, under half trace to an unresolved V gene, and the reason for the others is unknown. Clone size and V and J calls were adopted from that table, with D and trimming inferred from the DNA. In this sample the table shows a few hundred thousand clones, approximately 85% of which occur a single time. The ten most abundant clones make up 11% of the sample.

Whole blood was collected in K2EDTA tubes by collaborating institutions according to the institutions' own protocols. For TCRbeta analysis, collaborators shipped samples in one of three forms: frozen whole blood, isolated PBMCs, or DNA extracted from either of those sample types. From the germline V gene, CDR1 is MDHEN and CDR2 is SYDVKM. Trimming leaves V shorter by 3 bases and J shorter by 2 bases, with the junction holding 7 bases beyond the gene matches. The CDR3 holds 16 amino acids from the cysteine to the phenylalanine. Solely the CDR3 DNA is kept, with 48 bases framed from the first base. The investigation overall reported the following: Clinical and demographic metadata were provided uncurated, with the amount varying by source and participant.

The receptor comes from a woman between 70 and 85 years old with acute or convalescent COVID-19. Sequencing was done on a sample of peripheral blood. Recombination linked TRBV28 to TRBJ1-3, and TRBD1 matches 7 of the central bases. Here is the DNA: TGTGCCAGCAGTTTTTTGACAGGGAACCCTGGAAACACCATATATTTT. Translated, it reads CASSFLTGNPGNTIYF.